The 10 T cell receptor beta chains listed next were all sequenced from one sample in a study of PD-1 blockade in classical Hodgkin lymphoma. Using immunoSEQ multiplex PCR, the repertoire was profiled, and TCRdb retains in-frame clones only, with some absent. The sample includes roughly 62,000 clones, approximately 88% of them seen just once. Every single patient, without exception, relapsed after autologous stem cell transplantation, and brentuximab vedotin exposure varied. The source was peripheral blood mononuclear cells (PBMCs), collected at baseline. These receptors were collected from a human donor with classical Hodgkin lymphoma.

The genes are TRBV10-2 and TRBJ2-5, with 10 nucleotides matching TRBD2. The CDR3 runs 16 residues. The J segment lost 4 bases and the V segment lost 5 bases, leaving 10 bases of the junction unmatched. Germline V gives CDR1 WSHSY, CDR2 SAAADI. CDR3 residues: CASSLSGLAGAETQYF. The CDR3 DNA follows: TGCGCCAGCAGTCTCTCGGGGCTAGCGGGGGCAGAGACCCAGTACTTC.

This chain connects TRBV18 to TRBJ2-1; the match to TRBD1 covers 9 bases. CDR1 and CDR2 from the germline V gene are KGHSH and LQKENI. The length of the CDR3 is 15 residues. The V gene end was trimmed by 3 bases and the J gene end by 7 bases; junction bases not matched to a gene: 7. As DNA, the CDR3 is TGTGCCAGCTCACCTCTCGGGACAGGGTTTAATGAGCAGTTCTTC. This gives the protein CASSPLGTGFNEQFF.

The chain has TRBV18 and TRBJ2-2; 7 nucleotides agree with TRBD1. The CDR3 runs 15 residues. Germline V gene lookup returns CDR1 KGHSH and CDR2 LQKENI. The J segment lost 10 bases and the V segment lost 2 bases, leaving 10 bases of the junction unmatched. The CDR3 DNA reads TGTGCCAGCTCACCAATAGACAGGGCCGCCGAGGAGCTGTTTTTT. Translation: CASSPIDRAAEELFF.

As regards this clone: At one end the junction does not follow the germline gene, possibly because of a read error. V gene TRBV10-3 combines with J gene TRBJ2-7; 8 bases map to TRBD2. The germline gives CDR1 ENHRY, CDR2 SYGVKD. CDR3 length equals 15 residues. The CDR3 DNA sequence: TGTGCCAGCAGTTACGGCGGGGGGACAACCTACGAGCAGTACTTC. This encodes CASSYGGGTTYEQYF.

The CDR3, as DNA: TGTGCCAGCAGTGTAGAGGGAAATGGTGGCTACACCTTC. Protein product: CASSVEGNGGYTF. V is TRBV2 and J is TRBJ1-2; no reliable D call. Trimming took 4 bases from V and 7 from J, leaving 13 bases between them. Germline V gene lookup returns CDR1 SNHLY and CDR2 FYNNEI. CDR3 length: 13 residues.

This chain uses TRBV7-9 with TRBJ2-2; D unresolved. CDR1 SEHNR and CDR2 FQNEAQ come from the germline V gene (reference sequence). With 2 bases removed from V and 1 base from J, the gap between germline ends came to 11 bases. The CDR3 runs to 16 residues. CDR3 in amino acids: CASSLSRTMNTGELFF. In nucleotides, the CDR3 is TGTGCCAGCAGCTTATCTCGAACGATGAACACCGGGGAGCTGTTTTTT.

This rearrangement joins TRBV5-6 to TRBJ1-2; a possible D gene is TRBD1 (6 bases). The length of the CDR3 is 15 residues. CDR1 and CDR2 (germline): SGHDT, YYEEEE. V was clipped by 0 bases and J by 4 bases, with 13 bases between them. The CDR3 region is CASSLDLGGTYGYTF. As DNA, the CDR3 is TGTGCCAGCAGCTTGGATTTAGGGGGGACCTATGGCTACACCTTC.

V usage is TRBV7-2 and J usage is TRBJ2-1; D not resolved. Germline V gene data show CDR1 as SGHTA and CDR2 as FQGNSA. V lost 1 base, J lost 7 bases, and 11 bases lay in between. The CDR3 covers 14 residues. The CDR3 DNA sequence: TGTGCCAGCAGCTTAGTCCTGGCGTGGAATGAGCAGTTCTTC. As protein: CASSLVLAWNEQFF.

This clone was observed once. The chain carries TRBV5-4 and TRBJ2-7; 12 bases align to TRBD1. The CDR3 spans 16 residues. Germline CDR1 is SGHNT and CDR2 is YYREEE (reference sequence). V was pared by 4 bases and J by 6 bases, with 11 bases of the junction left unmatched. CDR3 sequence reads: CASSQGTGGAWGEQYF. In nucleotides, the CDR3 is TGTGCCAGCAGCCAAGGGACAGGGGGCGCTTGGGGCGAGCAGTACTTC.

CDR3 in amino acids: CASSQDQSRGYEQYF. In DNA, the CDR3 is TGTGCCAGCAGCCAAGACCAGTCTCGGGGCTACGAGCAGTACTTC. This chain uses TRBV14 with TRBJ2-7, with D possibly being TRBD2 (5 bases). Germline-derived CDR1 and CDR2 are SGHDN and FVKESK. V lost 0 bases and J 3 bases, leaving 12 bases between the germline ends. The CDR3 extends over 15 amino acids.